This is a list of T cell receptor beta chains from one sample in a study of Graves' ophthalmopathy and Graves' hyperthyroidism. TCRdb recomputed calls from the multiplex PCR reads with MiXCR, one row per CDR3 protein. The sample carries hundreds of thousands of distinct CDR3 sequences, just over 40% recorded once. Sample: peripheral blood. The receptor set was obtained from an adult man with Graves' ophthalmopathy. CDR3s include the opening cysteine and the closing phenylalanine or tryptophan. The D gene is left open where the match is weak. Size is omitted from some rows. Given values are once, few, many or a class for expanded clones.

size	V	D	J	CDR3	DNA
NA	TRBV3-1	TRBD2	TRBJ2-5	CASSPLGRGLAIVETQYF	TGTGCCAGCAGCCCCCTCGGACGAGGACTAGCGATTGTAGAGACCCAGTACTTC
NA	TRBV7-8	NA	TRBJ1-5	CASSLDGASNQPQHF	TGTGCCAGCAGCTTAGATGGGGCTTCCAATCAGCCCCAGCATTTT
many	TRBV10-3	NA	TRBJ1-5	CASPPRQRDSNQPQHF	TGTGCCAGCCCTCCACGACAGCGAGATAGCAATCAGCCCCAGCATTTT
many	TRBV24-1	NA	TRBJ1-1	CATSGGKNTEAFF	TGTGCCACCAGTGGCGGTAAGAACACTGAAGCTTTCTTT
NA	TRBV7-2	NA	TRBJ1-1	CASSQKPENTEAFF	TGTGCCAGCAGCCAAAAGCCGGAGAACACTGAAGCTTTCTTT
many	TRBV16	NA	TRBJ1-4	CASSQSRRQPNEKLFF	TGTGCCAGCAGCCAATCCCGGAGACAGCCTAATGAAAAACTGTTTTTT
few	TRBV9	TRBD2	TRBJ2-5	CASSYPPLAGGRETQYF	TGTGCCAGCAGTTACCCCCCGCTAGCGGGGGGGCGGGAGACCCAGTACTTC
many	TRBV7-9	NA	TRBJ1-2	CASSLVQGPYGYTF	TGTGCCAGCAGCTTAGTGCAGGGGCCCTATGGCTACACCTTC
many	TRBV7-6	TRBD1	TRBJ2-2	CASSLRQGENTGELFF	TGTGCCAGCAGCTTGAGACAGGGGGAGAACACCGGGGAGCTGTTTTTT
NA	TRBV10-3	NA	TRBJ1-6	CAISATLNSPLHF	TGTGCCATCAGTGCCACGTTGAATTCACCCCTCCACTTT
few	TRBV6-6	TRBD1	TRBJ1-2	CASSYPTGGRYGYTF	TGTGCCAGCAGTTACCCTACAGGGGGACGCTATGGCTACACCTTC
many	TRBV2	NA	TRBJ1-1	CASRPQTLTTEAFF	TGTGCCAGCAGACCCCAGACCCTGACTACTGAAGCTTTCTTT
NA	TRBV29-1	NA	TRBJ1-4	CSSWDEKLFF	TGCAGCAGTTGGGATGAAAAACTGTTTTTT
many	TRBV12-3/TRBV12-4	NA	TRBJ1-5	CASSFGRRGNQPQHF	TGTGCCAGCAGTTTTGGGAGGAGGGGCAATCAGCCCCAGCATTTT
many	TRBV10-2	NA	TRBJ2-7	CASSAGGGYEQYF	TGCGCCAGCAGTGCCGGTGGGGGCTACGAGCAGTACTTC
many	TRBV25-1	NA	TRBJ2-7	CASLGAYEQYF	TGTGCCAGCCTCGGGGCCTACGAGCAGTACTTC
many	TRBV12-3/TRBV12-4	NA	TRBJ1-5	CASSPVGYTPQHF	TGTGCCAGCAGCCCGGTGGGATATACGCCCCAGCATTTT
many	TRBV7-2	NA	TRBJ2-7	CASSPPSGPYEQYF	TGTGCCAGCAGCCCGCCATCGGGGCCTTACGAGCAGTACTTC
many	TRBV19	TRBD1	TRBJ1-5	CASSTQGGRNSNQPQHF	TGTGCCAGTAGTACTCAGGGGGGTAGAAATAGCAATCAGCCCCAGCATTTT
many	TRBV2	TRBD1	TRBJ1-1	CASGEDRATEAFF	TGTGCCAGCGGGGAAGACAGGGCCACTGAAGCTTTCTTT
NA	TRBV7-9	TRBD1	TRBJ2-7	CASSFTGTGSYYEQYF	TGTGCCAGCAGCTTCACCGGGACAGGGAGTTACTACGAGCAGTACTTC
NA	TRBV9	NA	TRBJ2-5	CASSRGGDGTQYF	TGTGCCAGCAGCCGAGGGGGGGACGGGACCCAGTACTTC
NA	TRBV24-1	NA	TRBJ1-2	CATSDSGYTF	TGTGCCACCAGTGACAGCGGCTACACCTTC
NA	TRBV7-2	NA	TRBJ2-3	CASSFDWSLADTQYF	TGTGCCAGCAGTTTTGATTGGAGTTTGGCAGATACGCAGTATTTT
NA	TRBV4-3	NA	TRBJ1-1	CASSQEGPLNTEAFF	TGCGCCAGCAGCCAAGAGGGGCCACTGAACACTGAAGCTTTCTTT
once	TRBV10-3	NA	TRBJ2-7	CAISESKAGAYEQYF	TGTGCCATCAGTGAGTCGAAGGCAGGGGCCTACGAGCAGTACTTC
NA	TRBV25-1	NA	TRBJ1-1	CASSDNRGLDTEAFF	TGTGCCAGCAGTGACAATCGGGGGTTGGACACTGAGGCTTTCTTT
many	TRBV7-9	NA	TRBJ2-7	CASSSTASYEQYF	TGTGCCAGCAGCTCGACAGCTTCCTACGAGCAGTACTTC
many	TRBV7-2	NA	TRBJ2-5	CASSREPRSGETQYF	TGTGCCAGCAGCCGGGAGCCCCGGTCGGGGGAGACCCAGTACTTC
many	TRBV7-2	NA	TRBJ2-7	CASSLLRMGQYF	TGTGCCAGCAGCTTACTGAGGATGGGGCAGTACTTC
NA	TRBV20-1	NA	TRBJ2-3	CSAKAGRGDTQYF	TGCAGTGCTAAGGCTGGTCGGGGGGATACGCAGTATTTT
NA	TRBV25-1	NA	TRBJ1-1	CASSDLQANTEAFF	TGTGCCAGCAGTGATCTACAAGCGAACACTGAAGCTTTCTTT
many	TRBV3-1	TRBD2	TRBJ2-7	CASSLAGGPGEQYF	TGTGCCAGCAGCCTAGCGGGGGGGCCTGGCGAGCAGTACTTC
NA	TRBV29-1	TRBD1	TRBJ1-1	CSVRTGVNTEAFF	TGCAGCGTTAGGACAGGGGTGAACACTGAAGCTTTCTTT
NA	TRBV10-3	NA	TRBJ1-2	CAIMGANYGYTF	TGTGCCATCATGGGAGCTAACTATGGCTACACCTTC
many	TRBV12-3/TRBV12-4	NA	TRBJ1-5	CASSFSRSRGGNQPQHF	TGTGCCAGCAGTTTTTCCCGTTCCAGGGGAGGTAATCAGCCCCAGCATTTT
NA	TRBV12-3/TRBV12-4	NA	TRBJ2-7	CASSSTGQFYEQYF	TGTGCCAGCAGTTCCACCGGGCAGTTCTACGAGCAGTACTTC
NA	TRBV9	NA	TRBJ1-6	CASSQDEGWGSPLHF	TGTGCCAGCAGCCAAGATGAGGGTTGGGGCTCACCCCTCCACTTT
NA	TRBV2	TRBD2	TRBJ2-7	CASSEAAGGPYEQYF	TGTGCCAGCAGTGAAGCGGCGGGAGGGCCTTACGAGCAGTACTTC
many	TRBV20-1	TRBD1	TRBJ2-7	CSALHGQASYEQYF	TGCAGTGCCTTACACGGACAGGCTTCCTACGAGCAGTACTTC
many	TRBV12-3/TRBV12-4	TRBD1	TRBJ1-5	CASTRTGYSNQPQHF	TGTGCCAGCACCCGGACAGGGTACAGCAATCAGCCCCAGCATTTT
many	TRBV9	TRBD1	TRBJ2-7	CASSVGGQGIYEQYF	TGTGCCAGCAGCGTAGGAGGACAGGGGATATACGAGCAGTACTTC
few	TRBV6-6	NA	TRBJ1-4	CASSYSPPQYATNEKLFF	TGTGCCAGCAGTTACTCCCCCCCACAGTACGCAACTAATGAAAAACTGTTTTTT
many	TRBV9	TRBD1	TRBJ1-2	CASSTGGGNYGYTF	TGTGCCAGCAGCACAGGGGGGGGAAACTATGGCTACACCTTC
NA	TRBV7-9	NA	TRBJ1-3	CASSTQGTIYF	TGTGCCAGCAGCACCCAGGGGACCATATATTTT